The sequence of this TCR beta chain was determined in a study of shared clonotypes between healthy human individuals (dated by TCRdb to between 2020 and 2021). Regarding the complete study: The cohort included a few men and a couple of women between 18 and 49 years of age. For each donor, CD4 naive and CD4 memory were each given three plates, CD8 naive was given two plates, and CD8 memory was given one plate. To estimate repertoire size and how much clonotypes are shared between individuals, the study performed deep sequencing of blood TCR repertoires from roughly five healthy adults. Different laboratories and diverse techniques were used to prepare libraries and sequence TCR repertoires, to increase sequencing depth and limit assay-specific biases. Between about 0.9 and 10 billion PBMCs per donor were obtained by leukapheresis.

Using the deep immunoSEQ assay, TCR CDR3 regions were amplified from genomic DNA by multiplex PCR. For each cell subset, the extracted genomic DNA was distributed evenly across all wells of several immunoSEQ 96-well plates, and each plate served as one replicate. Each replicate PCR for sorted subsets received around 200 ng genomic DNA, equal to tens of thousands of T cell genomes. Purified libraries were measured with a Qubit 3.0 fluorometer, size-checked on a Bioanalyzer 2100, and measured again with the KAPA Library Quantification kit. Each immunoSEQ 96-well plate was sequenced on its own single-read 150-cycle Illumina NextSeq 550 flow cell. Under the source paper's analysis protocol: The immunoSEQ output contained only junctional sequences without quality scores, so filtering could not match that applied to full-length reads. To assign V/J genes and CDR3, sequences were annotated using PyIR, a Python wrapper for IgBLAST v1.9, with IMGT germline references. Reads with weak V/J assignments (E-value above 1e-6), missing CDR3, stop codons, out-of-frame junctions, or ambiguous translated residues were removed. V3J clonotypes were defined by identical inferred V gene, J gene, and CDR3 amino acid sequence. To compute the percentage overlap between repertoires, the number of shared unique clonotypes was divided by the size of the smaller repertoire. RTK rarefaction, the Chao1 estimator, and Recon v2.1 estimates of unobserved clonotypes were used to assess repertoire richness. Generation probabilities for all TCRbeta clonotypes obtained by the gDNA method from several donors were computed using OLGA. TCRdb stores this immuneACCESS table with in-frame sequences only. Part of the clones is absent; in the studies checked, under half of the shortfall reflects unresolved V genes, and no reason is known for the rest. The V and J calls and the clone size are those of that table, but D and trimming were determined from the DNA. The sample yields fewer than 2.5 million clones; over 85% were counted once. Approximately 0.35% of the sample goes to the ten largest clones.

A remark on this clone: Its antigen is currently not known. No much larger clonotype is one base removed from it; base qualities were not supplied.

Results and caveats for the whole study, not just this receptor: Pairwise subsampling led to the expectation that sequencing depth would affect the degree of clonotype sharing among donors. Rarefaction of sorted-subset datasets indicated incomplete sequencing despite the large sequencing depth. Because the study included a small number of donors, the genetic and exposure-history diversity represented was limited. Compared with non-shared clonotypes, clonotypes shared by all four sorted-subset donors had higher generation probabilities. When four donors were compared, the shared fraction of clonotypes was 5% to 6.5% for naive CD4, more than 3% for naive CD8, 2.3% for memory CD4, and 0.35% to 0.4% for memory CD8. Naive subsets generally had larger estimated clonotype richness than memory subsets. Only blood was sampled, and tissue TCR repertoires likely differ from those in blood.

The germline V gene yields SQVTM for CDR1 and ANQGSEA for CDR2. The CDR3 contains 13 residues, cysteine and phenylalanine counted. CDR3 DNA is the only sequence kept; it has 39 bases, read in frame from the first base. V is shortened by 3 bases, J by 5 bases, and the region joining them spans 13 bases. Donors were healthy HIV-negative adults with no recently reported acute infections or vaccinations. All donors were Caucasian adults living in Nashville, Tennessee, USA. Magnetic negative selection was used to enrich CD4+ T cells, after which naive cells were positively selected on CD45RA and the negative fraction became the memory subset. Blood was obtained by leukapheresis, after which PBMCs were separated by Ficoll-Histopaque density gradient centrifugation and cryopreserved in liquid nitrogen vapor phase. Purity and quantity of every magnetically sorted T cell population were checked by analytical flow cytometry. Each sorted fraction had its genomic DNA isolated and then quantified by UV absorbance on a Nanodrop 2000c.

This clonotype was obtained from a man younger than 35 in good health. Some clones in this sample may be carry-over from other donors' samples. The chain couples TRBV29-1 to TRBJ2-5, with the D gene call left open. What was sequenced was naive CD4+ T cells from PBMCs. What this sample's cell subset or site label stands for: CD45RA+ positively selected. The sequence in DNA is TGCAGCGTTGAGGAGAACAGTCGGGAGACCCAGTACTTC. Translated, this is CSVEENSRETQYF.